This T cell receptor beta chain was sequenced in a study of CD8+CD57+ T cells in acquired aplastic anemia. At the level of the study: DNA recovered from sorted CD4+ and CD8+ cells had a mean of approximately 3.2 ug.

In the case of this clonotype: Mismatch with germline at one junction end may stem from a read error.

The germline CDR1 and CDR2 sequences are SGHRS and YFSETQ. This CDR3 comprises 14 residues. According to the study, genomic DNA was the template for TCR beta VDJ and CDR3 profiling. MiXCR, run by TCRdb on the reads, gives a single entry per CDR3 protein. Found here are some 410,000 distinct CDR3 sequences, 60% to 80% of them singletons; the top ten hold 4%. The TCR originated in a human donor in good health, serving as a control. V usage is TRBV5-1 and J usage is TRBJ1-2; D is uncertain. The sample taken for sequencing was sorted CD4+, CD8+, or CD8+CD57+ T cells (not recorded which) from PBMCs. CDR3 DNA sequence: TGTGCCACCAGCAGGAAAGGTGTGTGGGCTGGCTACACCTTC. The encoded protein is CATSRKGVWAGYTF.